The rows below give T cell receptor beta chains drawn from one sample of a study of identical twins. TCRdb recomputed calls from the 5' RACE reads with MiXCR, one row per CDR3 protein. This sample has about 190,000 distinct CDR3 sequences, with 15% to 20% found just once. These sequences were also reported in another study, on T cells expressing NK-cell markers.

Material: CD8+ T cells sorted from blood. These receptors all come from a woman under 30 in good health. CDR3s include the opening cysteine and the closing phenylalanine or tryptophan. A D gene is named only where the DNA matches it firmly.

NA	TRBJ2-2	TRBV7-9	CASSLLRLSTGELFF
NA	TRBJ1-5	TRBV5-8	CASSLVGISNQPQHF
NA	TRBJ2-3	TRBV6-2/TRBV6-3	CASTKEETRTDTQYF
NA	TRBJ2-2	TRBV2	CARQGIDTGELFF
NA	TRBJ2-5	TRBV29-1	CSVQGVVETQYF
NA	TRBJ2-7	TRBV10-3	CAISPNKLYEQYF
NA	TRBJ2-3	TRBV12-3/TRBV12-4	CASSFTGASTDTQYF
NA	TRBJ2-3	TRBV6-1	CASSTTSSDTQYF
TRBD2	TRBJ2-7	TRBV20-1	CSARSLAGESYEQYF
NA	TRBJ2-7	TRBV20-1	CSAREGSRSGEQYF
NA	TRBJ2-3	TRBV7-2	CASSLGWLPTDTQYF
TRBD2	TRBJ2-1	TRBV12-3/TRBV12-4	CASSPAGEGFNEQFF
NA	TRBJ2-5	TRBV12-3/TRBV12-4	CASSFSATQYF
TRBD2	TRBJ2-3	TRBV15	CATSGFSGREGTDTQYF
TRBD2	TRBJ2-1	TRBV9	CASSVALSGSYNEQFF
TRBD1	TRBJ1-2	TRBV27	CASSPLDRPYGYTF
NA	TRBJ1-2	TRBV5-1	CASSLWAGQGESGYTF
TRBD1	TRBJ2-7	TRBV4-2	CASSQMGQGSGEQYF
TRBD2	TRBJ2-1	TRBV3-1	CASSLLAGDWNEQFF
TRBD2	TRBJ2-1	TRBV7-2	CASSRDLSGPYNEQFF
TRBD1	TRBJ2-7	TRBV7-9	CAGSGQGKGEQYF
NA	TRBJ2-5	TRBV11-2	CASGWEGGGQETQYF
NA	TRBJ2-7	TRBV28	CASSPFLNHEQYF
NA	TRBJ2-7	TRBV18	CASSPPVRSYEQYF
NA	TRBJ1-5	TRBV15	CATSTSGSNQPQHF
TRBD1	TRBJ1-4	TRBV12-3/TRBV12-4	CASSTGTGYTNEKLFF
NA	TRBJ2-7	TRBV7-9	CASSLGGILGSYEQYF
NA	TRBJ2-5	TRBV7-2	CASSFGLRPVETQYF
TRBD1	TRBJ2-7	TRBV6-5	CASSYGGTGRVRVYEQYF
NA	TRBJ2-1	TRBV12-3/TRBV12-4	CASRAGTNEQFF
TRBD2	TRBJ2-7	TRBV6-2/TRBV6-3	CASSFTLAGAYEQYF
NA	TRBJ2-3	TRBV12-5	CASARLGDTQYF
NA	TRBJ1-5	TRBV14	CASSLPGRNQPQHF
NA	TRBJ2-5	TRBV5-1	CASSLVGRTTQETQYF
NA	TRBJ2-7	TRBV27	CASSLRGAAYEQYF
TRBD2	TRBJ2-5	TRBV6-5	CASSYPGTSGQETQYF
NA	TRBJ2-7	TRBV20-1	CSASQGSEQYF
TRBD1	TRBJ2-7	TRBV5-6	CASSFGTGPEQYF
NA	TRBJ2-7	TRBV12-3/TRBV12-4	CASSAAAVYEQYF
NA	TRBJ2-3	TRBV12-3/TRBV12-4	CASSLSGGSTDTQYF
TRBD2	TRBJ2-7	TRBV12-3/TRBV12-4	CASSPGLIGHEQYF
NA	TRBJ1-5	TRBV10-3	CAISGVGDQPQHF
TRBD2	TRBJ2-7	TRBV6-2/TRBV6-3	CASRTDWAGRSAYEQYF
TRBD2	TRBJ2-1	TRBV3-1	CATSKLAGVSSEQFF
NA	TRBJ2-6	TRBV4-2	CASSQDSAWTSGANVLTF
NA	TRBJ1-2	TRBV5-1	CASSLVGGSDGYTF
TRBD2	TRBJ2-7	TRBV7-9	CASSLGLAGWYEQYF
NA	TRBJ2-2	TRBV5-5	CASSLETYTGELFF
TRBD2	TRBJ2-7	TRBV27	CASSLSAAGALYEQYF
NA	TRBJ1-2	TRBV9	CASSALIHTF
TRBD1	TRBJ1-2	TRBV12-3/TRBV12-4	CASSSSGGNGYTF
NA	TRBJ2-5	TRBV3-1	CASRIRAEQETQYF
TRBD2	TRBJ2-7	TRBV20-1	CSAGGTSTYEQYF
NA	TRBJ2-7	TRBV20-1	CSAREATTYEQYF
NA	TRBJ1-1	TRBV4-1	CASSQDRVGANTEAFF